These T cell receptor beta chains were read from a single sample in a study of blood T cell repertoires in COVID-19. Sequenced by immunoSEQ multiplex PCR; TCRdb stores in-frame clones only, minus some. Here the sample spans about 170,000 clones, approximately 86% being singletons. The specimen sequenced was peripheral blood. The receptors derive from a man between 65 and 85 years old with acute or convalescent COVID-19. Each CDR3 is given with its conserved first and last residue. A D gene is named only where the DNA matches it firmly. Size tells how often a clone was seen (once, few, many) or the class of an expanded clone, and some rows leave it out.

>-|TRBJ1-3|TRBV5-1|-
TGCGCCAGCAGCTTGGGGCAAACCCCAGGAAACACCATATATTTT
CASSLGQTPGNTIYF
>TRBD2|TRBJ2-1|TRBV12-5|-
TGTGCTAGTGGTTTACTAGCGGGACTCAATGAGCAGTTCTTC
CASGLLAGLNEQFF
>-|TRBJ1-1|TRBV19|-
TGTGCCAGTAGTATAGAAGGAGGAATGAACACTGAAGCTTTCTTT
CASSIEGGMNTEAFF
>TRBD1|TRBJ1-1|TRBV5-6|-
TGTGCCAGCAGCATTGTCCCGGGACAGGGTAGAGCTTTCTTT
CASSIVPGQGRAFF
>TRBD2|TRBJ2-5|TRBV19|many
TGTGCCAGTAGTTCCCTAGCGGGAGGGTCGGAGGAGACCCAGTACTTC
CASSSLAGGSEETQYF
>TRBD1|TRBJ2-1|TRBV28|-
TGTGCCAGCAGTTTATTTTCCCACAGGGGTCCTACCTACAATGAGCAGTTCTTC
CASSLFSHRGPTYNEQFF
>TRBD1|TRBJ2-1|TRBV3-1/TRBV3-2|once
TGTGCCAGCAGCCACCGGGACAGGGGGAATGAGCAGTTCTTC
CASSHRDRGNEQFF
>TRBD2|TRBJ2-5|TRBV5-1|once
TGCGCCAGCAGCCCCGGAGCTCTAGCGGGGGAGGAGACCCAGTACTTC
CASSPGALAGEETQYF
>TRBD1|TRBJ2-7|TRBV30|-
TGTGCCTGGAGTGGGGACAGTTACGAGCAGTACTTC
CAWSGDSYEQYF
>-|TRBJ1-2|TRBV4-2|-
TGTGCCAGCAGCCTAACCTTAGACAGCCATGGCTACACCTTC
CASSLTLDSHGYTF
>-|TRBJ1-6|TRBV6-1|-
TGTGCCAGCAGTGAATCTGCGGGTTATTCACCCCTCCACTTT
CASSESAGYSPLHF
>TRBD2|TRBJ2-7|TRBV4-1|-
TGCGCCAGCAGCCGGGGACTAGCGGGAGTGGGCTACGAGCAGTACTTC
CASSRGLAGVGYEQYF
>-|TRBJ1-1|TRBV20-1|-
TGCAGTGCTGGACAGCACACTGAAGCTTTCTTT
CSAGQHTEAFF
>-|TRBJ2-1|TRBV4-1|-
TGCGCCAGCAGCCAAGAGGGGCGGAATACCTACAATGAGCAGTTCTTC
CASSQEGRNTYNEQFF
>-|TRBJ1-1|TRBV7-2|few
TGTGCCAGCAGCTTAAGGCAGGGCACTGAAGCTTTCTTT
CASSLRQGTEAFF
>-|TRBJ2-7|TRBV27|-
TGTGCCAGCAGTTTTATGGCAGGGAACTACGAGCAGTACTTC
CASSFMAGNYEQYF
>-|TRBJ1-4|TRBV5-6|-
TGTGCCAGCAGCTTCGGCCTCAGGGGTGAAAAACTGTTTTTT
CASSFGLRGEKLFF
>-|TRBJ2-5|TRBV28|-
TGTGCCAGCAGGGCCGACAGGCAGTGGGAGACCCAGTACTTC
CASRADRQWETQYF
>TRBD1|TRBJ1-2|TRBV28|-
TGTGCCAGCAGTTGGGGGGACAGGGAGAATGGCTACACCTTC
CASSWGDRENGYTF
>-|TRBJ1-5|TRBV4-1|once
TGCGCCAGCAGCCAAGTATTTTCTCAGCCCCAGCATTTT
CASSQVFSQPQHF
>-|TRBJ2-1|TRBV3-1/TRBV3-2|-
TGTGCCAGCAGCCCCAGCTCAGGGCCAGGCTCCTACAATGAGCAGTTCTTC
CASSPSSGPGSYNEQFF
>-|TRBJ1-5|TRBV4-3|-
TGCGCCAGCAGCCAAGAAGTCGCCTATAGCAATCAGCCCCAGCATTTT
CASSQEVAYSNQPQHF
>-|TRBJ1-5|TRBV6-5|-
TGTGCCAGCACCGATTGGGAGGGGCAGCCCCAGCATTTT
CASTDWEGQPQHF
>TRBD1|TRBJ2-2|TRBV5-1|-
TGCGCCAGTTGGTCGGGACAGGGGAACACCGGGGAGCTGTTTTTT
CASWSGQGNTGELFF
>-|TRBJ2-2|TRBV5-1|-
TGCGCCAGCAGCTTGGTAGGGGGCACCGGGGAGCTGTTTTTT
CASSLVGGTGELFF
>TRBD2|TRBJ2-3|TRBV18|-
TGTGCCAGCTCACCTAGCGGGGGCTTCACAGATACGCAGTATTTT
CASSPSGGFTDTQYF
>-|TRBJ1-5|TRBV6-4|-
TGTGCCAGCAGTGTTGGCGGGAGTAGGGGTCTTGGCAATCAGCCCCAGCATTTT
CASSVGGSRGLGNQPQHF
>-|TRBJ2-7|TRBV5-8|-
TGTGCCAGCAGCTTTACCGGGGGACGGAACGAGCAGTACTTC
CASSFTGGRNEQYF
>-|TRBJ1-4|TRBV6-6|-
TGTGCCAGCAGCTTAACAGGGCCTAATGAAAAACTGTTTTTT
CASSLTGPNEKLFF
>-|TRBJ2-3|TRBV5-4|-
TGTGCCAGCAGCTCTCCAGGAACAGATACGCAGTATTTT
CASSSPGTDTQYF
>-|TRBJ2-1|TRBV9|-
TGTGCCAGCAGCGTAGGCGGAACACTCAATGAGCAGTTCTTC
CASSVGGTLNEQFF
>TRBD2|TRBJ2-1|TRBV19|-
TGTGCCAGTAGAACCCGGGAGGTCTCCTACAATGAGCAGTTCTTC
CASRTREVSYNEQFF
>-|TRBJ1-2|TRBV29-1|-
TGCAGCGTTCTCAACAGCTATGGCTACACCTTC
CSVLNSYGYTF
>TRBD1|TRBJ1-6|TRBV27|many
TGTGCCAGCAGTACGACAGGGGGTACCAATAATTCACCCCTCCACTTT
CASSTTGGTNNSPLHF
>TRBD1|TRBJ1-2|TRBV2|-
TGTGCCAGCAGTGAAACAGGGGACCCTTATGGCTACACCTTC
CASSETGDPYGYTF
>-|TRBJ1-6|TRBV9|-
TGTGCCAGCACGACTCCGGGGGGTTCACCCCTCCACTTT
CASTTPGGSPLHF
>-|TRBJ2-5|TRBV2|-
TGTGCCAGCGGACGTGGCCAGGGGACCCAGTACTTC
CASGRGQGTQYF
>TRBD2|TRBJ2-1|TRBV7-3|once
TGTGCCAGCAGCTTAATTCCTAGCGGGGGGTACAATGAGCAGTTCTTC
CASSLIPSGGYNEQFF
>TRBD1|TRBJ1-2|TRBV5-4|-
TGTGCCAGCAGCCCCAGGGGGCTAAACTATGGCTACACCTTC
CASSPRGLNYGYTF
>TRBD1|TRBJ2-5|TRBV27|-
TGTGCCAGCAGTTCACTACAGGGGACCCAAGAGACCCAGTACTTC
CASSSLQGTQETQYF
>-|TRBJ2-1|TRBV11-2|-
TGTGCCAGCAGCTTAGGTAGCGGATTGAATGAGCAGTTCTTC
CASSLGSGLNEQFF
>-|TRBJ2-2|TRBV29-1|-
TGCAGCGTTGAAGAGTACAGGGACACCGGGGAGCTGTTTTTT
CSVEEYRDTGELFF
>-|TRBJ1-6|TRBV4-3|-
TGCGCCAGCAGCCCCACTTACCCGCAGGTTAATTCACCCCTCCACTTT
CASSPTYPQVNSPLHF
>-|TRBJ2-5|TRBV4-1|-
TGCGCCAGCAGCCAAGTACAGGGTGGGACCCAGTACTTC
CASSQVQGGTQYF
>TRBD1|TRBJ1-2|TRBV19|-
TGTGCCAGTTCTGTTACCCCCGGGACAGGGGCGAACTATGGCTACACCTTC
CASSVTPGTGANYGYTF
>TRBD2|TRBJ2-7|TRBV5-5|-
TGTGCCAGCAGCTCCGGACTAGCGGGTCTCTACGAGCAGTACTTC
CASSSGLAGLYEQYF
>TRBD2|TRBJ2-1|TRBV28|few
TGTGCCAGCAGTTTGGCGGGGGGCTCCTACAATGAGCAGTTCTTC
CASSLAGGSYNEQFF
>-|TRBJ1-2|TRBV7-8|-
TGTGCCAGCAGCTTGAACAGGGCTAGCTATGGCTACACCTTC
CASSLNRASYGYTF